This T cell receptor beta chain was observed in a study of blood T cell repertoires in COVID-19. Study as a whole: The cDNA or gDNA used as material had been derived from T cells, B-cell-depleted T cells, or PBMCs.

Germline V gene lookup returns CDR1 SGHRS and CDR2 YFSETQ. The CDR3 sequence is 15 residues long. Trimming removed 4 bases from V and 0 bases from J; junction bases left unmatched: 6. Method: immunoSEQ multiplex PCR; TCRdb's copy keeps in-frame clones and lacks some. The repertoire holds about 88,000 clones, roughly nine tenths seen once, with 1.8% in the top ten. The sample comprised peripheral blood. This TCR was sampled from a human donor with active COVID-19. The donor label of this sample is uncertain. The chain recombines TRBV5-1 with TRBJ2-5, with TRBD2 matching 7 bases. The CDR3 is CASSPGGRNQETQYF. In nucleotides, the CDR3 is TGCGCCAGCAGCCCGGGAGGCAGAAACCAAGAGACCCAGTACTTC.